The 32 T cell receptor beta chains below come from one sample, sequenced in a study of shared clonotypes between healthy human individuals. The naive CD8 fraction comprised CD45RO-negative cells positively selected for CCR7 and excluded terminally differentiated effector memory CD45RA+ cells. Generated by immunoSEQ multiplex PCR, the TCRdb table keeps only in-frame clones and is missing some. Counted here are millions of clones, under 95% occurring once; the ten biggest clones make up under 2%. The specimen was naive CD8+ T cells from PBMCs. The receptors were sampled from a man aged 18 to 29 in good health. Some clones in this sample may be carry-over from other donors' samples.

The chain recombines TRBV5-6 with TRBJ1-1, with D uncertain. Trimming left V 2 bases short and J 8 bases short, with 10 bases between. The germline gives CDR1 SGHDT, CDR2 YYEEEE. This CDR3 is built from 12 residues. The CDR3 loop is CASSLPDAEAFF. In DNA form, the CDR3 reads TGTGCCAGCAGCTTACCGGACGCGGAAGCTTTCTTT.

As regards this clone: In the same sample, other DNA sequences code for this CDR3. The chain joins TRBV27 to TRBJ2-1; D is perhaps TRBD2 (6 bases). CDR1 MNHEY and CDR2 SMNVEV come from the germline V gene (reference sequence). This CDR3 has 13 amino acids. V was pared by 0 bases and J by 6 bases, with 6 bases between. The CDR3 nucleotides read TGTGCCAGCAGTTTATCGGGGGGCAATGAGCAGTTCTTC. It translates to CASSLSGGNEQFF.

This clone was picked up one time. The rearrangement joins TRBV4-1 to TRBJ2-7, with 11 bases identical to TRBD1. CDR1 and CDR2 (germline): MGHRA, YSYEKL. The CDR3 loop spans 15 amino acids. J was trimmed by 4 bases and V by 2 bases; bases with no gene match: 4. CDR3 sequence (DNA): TGCGCCAGCAGCCAAATCGGGACAGGGGGATACGAGCAGTACTTC. Translation: CASSQIGTGGYEQYF.

The chain employs TRBV11-3 and TRBJ2-2; D possibly uses TRBD1 or TRBD2 (5 bases each). CDR3 length equals 16 residues. Trimming removed 5 bases at V and 7 bases at J, with 20 bases between. The germline V gene encodes CDR1 SGHNT and CDR2 YENEEA. In DNA, the CDR3 is TGTGCCAGCAGCCCACGGGGCCGGGAACGGAGCGGGGAGCTGTTTTTT. It yields the protein CASSPRGRERSGELFF.

The chain carries TRBV7-9 and TRBJ1-1; D is ambiguous. Germline loops: CDR1 SEHNR, CDR2 FQNEAQ (reference sequence). The CDR3 has 15 residues. The V end was cut by 5 bases, the J end by 1 base, with 14 bases between. The CDR3, as DNA: TGTGCCAGCAGCCCCCTTGTCCTTAAGAACACTGAAGCTTTCTTT. Translation: CASSPLVLKNTEAFF. The whole variable domain, filled in from reference TRBV7-9 and TRBJ1-1, reads DTGVSQNPRHKITKRGQNVTFRCDPISEHNRLYWYRQTLGQGPEFLTYFQNEAQLEKSRLLSDRFSAERPKGSFSTLEIQRTEQGDSAMYLCASSPLVLKNTEAFFGQGTRLTVV.

Of note for this clone: This sample includes further DNA sequences coding for the same CDR3. The chain links TRBV27 to TRBJ1-5; unclear D gene. This CDR3 has 14 amino acids. CDR1 MNHEY and CDR2 SMNVEV come from the germline V gene (reference sequence). V was clipped by 2 bases and J by 3 bases, with 8 bases between them. In nucleotides, the CDR3 is TGTGCCAGCAGTTTAATGGGTTCCAATCAGCCCCAGCATTTT. The encoded protein is CASSLMGSNQPQHF.

V is TRBV14 and J is TRBJ2-3; D ambiguous. CDR3 length: 15 amino acids. CDR1 is SGHDN and CDR2 is FVKESK in the germline V gene. V was clipped by 3 bases and J by 6 bases, with 16 bases between them. This CDR3 reads CASSHKDIPLDTQYF. The CDR3, as DNA: TGTGCCAGCAGCCACAAAGACATCCCCTTGGATACGCAGTATTTT.

With respect to this clone: At the DNA level, this CDR3 is encoded by other sequences in the same sample as well. The chain is built from TRBV27 and TRBJ2-5, with D possibly being TRBD2 (5 bases). CDR1 is MNHEY and CDR2 is SMNVEV in the germline V gene (reference sequence). The CDR3 contains 14 residues. V was shortened by 0 bases and J by 5 bases, with 10 bases between the two germline ends. The CDR3 loop reads CASSLSGGQETQYF. DNA for the CDR3: TGTGCCAGCAGTTTATCGGGCGGGCAGGAGACCCAGTACTTC.

The rearrangement joins TRBV6-6 to TRBJ2-7; 10 nucleotides line up with TRBD1. The CDR3 runs to 16 residues. The germline gives CDR1 MNHNY, CDR2 SVGAGI (reference sequence). V lost 5 bases, J lost 5 bases, and 12 bases stayed unmatched. The CDR3 DNA is TGTGCCAGCAGTGCCCGGACAGGGGGAGGTCACCACGAGCAGTACTTC. This codes for CASSARTGGGHHEQYF.

The J gene is TRBJ2-1, the V gene TRBV4-1; 7 nucleotides agree with TRBD1. CDR3 size: 14 residues. The V gene's germline CDR1 is MGHRA and CDR2 YSYEKL. With V trimmed by 8 bases and J by 0 bases, 4 bases remained unmatched. The DNA of the CDR3 is TGCGCCAGCGCCCGGGACAGCTCCTACAATGAGCAGTTCTTC. Translating gives CASARDSSYNEQFF.

The rearrangement uses TRBV29-1 and TRBJ2-2; a possible D gene is TRBD2 (6 bases). V lost 4 bases and J lost 4, with 10 bases in between. There are 13 residues in the CDR3. Per germline, CDR1 SQVTM and CDR2 ANQGSEA. The CDR3 sequence is CSVAGGVTGELFF. The CDR3 nucleotides are TGCAGCGTTGCCGGGGGAGTCACCGGGGAGCTGTTTTTT.

The chain is built from TRBV5-6 and TRBJ2-6; D unresolved. The V and J ends lost 5 bases and 10 bases respectively, with 7 bases between them. Germline V gene sequence: CDR1 SGHDT, CDR2 YYEEEE. The CDR3 has 11 amino acids. CDR3 bases: TGTGCCAGCAGTAGCAGTAACGTCCTGACTTTC. It yields the protein CASSSSNVLTF.

The rearrangement joins TRBV2 to TRBJ2-7; 11 bases line up with TRBD2. Trimming at V came to 10 bases and at J to 3 bases, leaving 2 bases not matched to a gene. This CDR3 has 12 residues. Looked up from germline, CDR1 is SNHLY and CDR2 is FYNNEI. The CDR3 nucleotides are TGTGCCACCACTAGCGGGAGCTACGAGCAGTACTTC. Protein product: CATTSGSYEQYF. Looking up the rest from reference TRBV2 and TRBJ2-7 gives the full variable domain: EPEVTQTPSHQVTQMGQEVILRCVPISNHLYFYWYRQILGQKVEFLVSFYNNEISEKSEIFDDQFSVERPDGSNFTLKIRSTKLEDSAMYFCATTSGSYEQYFGPGTRLTVT.

The table lists this clone with a count of one. V usage is TRBV27 and J usage is TRBJ2-1; TRBD1 matches at 7 bases. V dropped 7 bases and J dropped 0; count of bases not matched to a gene: 6. The germline CDR1 and CDR2 sequences are MNHEY and SMNVEV (reference sequence). This CDR3 is 15 amino acids long. The CDR3 nucleotides are TGTGCCAGCAACTCGGACAGGAGCTCCTACAATGAGCAGTTCTTC. The encoded protein is CASNSDRSSYNEQFF.

The rearrangement uses TRBV27 and TRBJ1-2, with D tentatively TRBD1 (5 bases). Germline CDR1 is MNHEY and CDR2 is SMNVEV (reference sequence). V was shortened by 6 bases and J by 0 bases, with 11 bases between the two germline ends. The CDR3 totals 14 residues. Here the CDR3 reads CASSLWGPNYGYTF. Here the CDR3 DNA reads TGTGCCAGCAGCCTATGGGGCCCTAACTATGGCTACACCTTC.

CDR3 sequence: CASSQGQTPGDEQFF. In DNA form, the CDR3 reads TGCGCCAGCAGCCAAGGACAGACTCCAGGCGATGAGCAGTTCTTC. The rearrangement links TRBV4-3 to TRBJ2-1; perhaps TRBD1 as D (5 bases). The CDR3 has 15 amino acids. CDR1 and CDR2 (germline): LGHNA, YSLEER. V was shortened by 1 base and J by 8 bases, with 15 bases between the two germline ends.

The CDR3 DNA reads as TGCGCCAGCAGCCCTGGGGTAGGTCCCATACGAGGGACCCAGTACTTC. Translating it yields CASSPGVGPIRGTQYF. The rearrangement links TRBV5-1 to TRBJ2-5; D unclear. Trimming pared 4 bases from V and 7 bases from J, leaving 23 bases between. Germline-derived CDR1 and CDR2 are SGHRS and YFSETQ. CDR3 size: 16 residues.

This clone was recorded once. The chain links TRBV18 to TRBJ2-7; TRBD1 agrees at 7 bases. The V and J ends lost 3 bases and 4 bases, in that order; junction bases with no gene match: 9. Germline CDR1 and CDR2: KGHSH and LQKENI. The CDR3 contains 15 residues. In DNA form, the CDR3 reads TGTGCCAGCTCACCCGGGACAGCAAAAGAATACGAGCAGTACTTC. It codes for CASSPGTAKEYEQYF.

A remark on this clone: Other DNA sequences in this sample translate to the same CDR3. This chain joins TRBV19 and TRBJ2-1, with 8 bases matching TRBD2. CDR1 and CDR2 (germline): LNHDA, SQIVND (reference sequence). The CDR3 runs to 15 residues. V shed 3 bases, J shed 4 bases, and the junction held 5 bases outside the gene matches. CDR3 DNA: TGTGCCAGTAGTATTACTAGCGGTCCATACAATGAGCAGTTCTTC. Translation: CASSITSGPYNEQFF.

On this clone: Within the sample, other DNA sequences also encode this same CDR3. The rearrangement uses TRBV7-9 and TRBJ1-1, with no clear D. The CDR3 extends over 12 amino acids. Germline V gene data show CDR1 as SEHNR and CDR2 as FQNEAQ (reference sequence). With 5 bases removed from V and 1 base from J, the gap between germline ends came to 5 bases. CDR3 sequence (DNA): TGTGCCAGCAGCCTCTCGAACACTGAAGCTTTCTTT. Amino acids: CASSLSNTEAFF.

The chain joins TRBV7-9 to TRBJ2-1, with a possible D match to TRBD2 (6 bases). This CDR3 is built from 14 residues. Trimming removed 7 bases at V and 9 bases at J, with 19 bases between. Germline CDR1 is SEHNR and CDR2 is FQNEAQ (reference sequence). The DNA for the CDR3 is TGTGCCAGCACCCCGACTAGTGGGGTGAGTGAGCAGTTCTTC. As protein: CASTPTSGVSEQFF.

In regard to this clone: Distinct nucleotide sequences in the sample also encode this CDR3. The CDR3 region is CASSLRLAGEETQYF. The CDR3 bases are TGTGCCAGCAGCTTGCGACTAGCGGGAGAAGAGACCCAGTACTTC. V gene TRBV7-9 combines with J gene TRBJ2-5, with TRBD2 matching over 12 bases. V shed 3 bases, J shed 3 bases, and the junction held 2 bases outside the gene matches. The CDR3 runs to 15 residues. Germline V gene lookup returns CDR1 SEHNR and CDR2 FQNEAQ (reference sequence).

This clone was observed a few times. The chain recombines TRBV11-2 with TRBJ1-1; D not resolved. The CDR3 has 12 amino acids. V lost 4 bases, J lost 11 bases, and 14 bases lay in between. CDR1 and CDR2 from the germline V gene are SGHAT and FQNNGV. The CDR3 nucleotides read TGTGCCAGCAGCTATTCTTCGGGAAAGGCTTTCTTT. Encoded protein: CASSYSSGKAFF.

A word on this clone: The sample carries other DNA sequences with the same CDR3. The chain employs TRBV28 and TRBJ1-1; a possible D gene is TRBD1 (5 bases). The germline V gene encodes CDR1 MDHEN and CDR2 SYDVKM. V shed 8 bases and J shed 0 bases, with 13 bases lying between them. This CDR3 has 14 residues. As DNA, the CDR3 is TGTGCCAGCTCCCCTTCAGGGTTGAACACTGAAGCTTTCTTT. This sequence encodes CASSPSGLNTEAFF.

The gene calls are TRBV28 and TRBJ2-3, with TRBD2 matching 7 bases. The CDR3 is 15 residues long. The V and J ends lost 5 bases and 0 bases, in that order; junction bases with no gene match: 5. In germline, CDR1 is MDHEN, CDR2 SYDVKM. CDR3 amino acids: CASSPSGPSTDTQYF. The CDR3 nucleotides read TGTGCCAGCAGTCCTAGCGGCCCTAGCACAGATACGCAGTATTTT.

This CDR3 reads CASSPPVAPGELFF. The CDR3, as DNA: TGTGCCAGCAGCCCACCAGTAGCCCCCGGGGAGCTGTTTTTT. The chain is built from TRBV7-9 and TRBJ2-2; D is uncertain. V was cut by 5 bases and J by 6 bases, with 13 bases left in between. This CDR3 is built from 14 residues. Per germline, CDR1 SEHNR and CDR2 FQNEAQ (reference sequence).

This CDR3 is CASSLGHPGSLETYEQYF. The CDR3, as DNA: TGTGCCAGCAGCTTAGGCCATCCGGGCTCCCTGGAGACCTACGAGCAGTACTTC. The genes are TRBV13 and TRBJ2-7; D unresolved. The CDR3 spans 18 residues. Per the germline V gene, CDR1 is PRHDT and CDR2 is FYEKMQ (reference sequence). Trimming took off 0 bases at V and 2 bases at J, with 20 bases between the two ends.

The genes are TRBV6-4 and TRBJ2-7, with TRBD1 matching over 10 bases. There are 15 residues in the CDR3. V lost 6 bases and J lost 2; bases outside the gene matches: 7. Germline CDR1 MRHNA, CDR2 SNTAGT. The CDR3 here is CASSLGGQGAYEQYF. For the CDR3, the DNA is TGTGCCAGCAGCCTTGGTGGACAGGGGGCCTACGAGCAGTACTTC.

The gene calls are TRBV9 and TRBJ2-7; tentative D call: TRBD2 (7 bases). The CDR3 spans 13 residues. V was pared by 4 bases and J by 2 bases, with 10 bases between. The V gene's germline CDR1 is SGDLS and CDR2 YYNGEE. This CDR3 is CASSRGATYEQYF. The CDR3 DNA follows: TGTGCCAGCAGCCGGGGGGCTACCTACGAGCAGTACTTC.

This chain joins TRBV7-2 and TRBJ2-5; 7 bases line up with TRBD2. Germline V gene data show CDR1 as SGHTA and CDR2 as FQGNSA. The trim removed 0 bases at V and 7 bases at J, leaving 20 bases unmatched. This CDR3 contains 19 residues. This CDR3 reads CASSLARLAESKPSRTQYF. CDR3 coding DNA: TGTGCCAGCAGCTTAGCGCGGCTAGCGGAGAGTAAGCCTTCGCGGACCCAGTACTTC.

J is TRBJ1-2 and V is TRBV2; possibly TRBD1 for D (6 bases). Germline loops: CDR1 SNHLY, CDR2 FYNNEI. Trimming stripped 5 bases from V and 0 bases from J, with 10 bases between. The CDR3 totals 14 residues. Written as DNA, the CDR3 is TGTGCCAGCAGTCACAGGGTGGCTAACTATGGCTACACCTTC. This translates into CASSHRVANYGYTF.

The chain is built from TRBV28 and TRBJ2-7; 7 bases agree with TRBD1. CDR1 is MDHEN and CDR2 is SYDVKM in the germline V gene. This CDR3 is 13 amino acids long. Trimming removed 8 bases from V and 5 bases from J; junction bases left unmatched: 9. The CDR3 here is CASRWQGDHEQYF. The CDR3 coding sequence is TGTGCCAGCCGTTGGCAGGGGGATCACGAGCAGTACTTC.